This T cell receptor (beta chain) came from a study of blood T cell repertoires in COVID-19 (dated by TCRdb to between 2020 and 2021). Study-wide context: Samples covering the acute and convalescent phases of COVID-19 were provided by collaborators in the United States, Italy and Spain. The material from the prospective study consisted of cDNA or gDNA derived from T cells, B-cell-depleted T cells, or PBMCs. Subjects who had been exposed to COVID-19, were actively infected with it, or had recovered from it provided the deeply sampled blood TCRbeta repertoires that made up the dataset. The repertoires were released in a freely available public database meant as a resource for research on the immune response to SARS-CoV-2. The samples were drawn from two sources: the first 160 participants of the ongoing ImmuneRACE study, and 1,200 or so subjects contributed by 6 global collaborators. Nearly every sample came with metadata listing a de-identified subject ID, COVID-19 status, age in years and sex. Where available, HLA class I and class II types were taken from metadata supplied by the sample provider and were not determined by assay-based typing. Study-level results and caveats: The amount of clinical and demographic metadata varied by source and participant and was provided uncurated.

Each collaborating institution followed its own protocols to collect whole blood in K2EDTA tubes. For TCRbeta analysis, collaborators shipped samples in one of three forms: frozen whole blood, isolated PBMCs, or DNA extracted from either of those sample types. The immunoSEQ Assay, a bias-controlled multiplex PCR, was used to amplify TCRbeta CDR3 regions from genomic DNA. As for how the authors treated the data: Within the assay, amplification of reference gene primers was used to estimate how many nucleated cells each sample contained. To quantify the absolute abundance of each unique TCRbeta CDR3 rearrangement, sequence reads were collapsed and filtered. For each sample, productive Simpson clonality was calculated as the square root of Simpson's diversity index over productive rearrangements. Entries here come from immuneACCESS through TCRdb and include only in-frame sequences with V and J called. Some clones fail to appear in such tables; in the studies checked, an unresolved V gene covers under half of the shortfall, and the cause of the remainder is unknown. V, J and clone size were drawn from that table, and D and trimming were deduced from the DNA. The sample table holds under 150,000 clones, of which 90% were seen once. Approximately 4.3% of the sample lies in the top ten.

From the cysteine up to the phenylalanine, the CDR3 has a length of 13 residues. This entry keeps only the CDR3 DNA: 39 bases, framed from base 1. CDR1 KGHDR and CDR2 SFDVKD were looked up in the germline V gene. The V end loses 2 bases and the J end loses 4 bases, and a stretch of 8 bases separates them. With respect to this clone: Which antigen it targets is not known. Within one base of it there is no much larger clone, and no base qualities were kept.

Sequenced: peripheral blood. This clonotype was obtained from a woman aged 45 to 65 with acute or convalescent COVID-19. The chain was built from TRBV24-1 and TRBJ2-7, with a tentative D gene TRBD2 over 5 matching bases. The CDR3 is CATSDSGVYEQYF. The nucleotides read TGTGCCACCAGTGATTCCGGGGTGTACGAGCAGTACTTC.